These 21 T cell receptor beta chains were all obtained from the same sample, sequenced in a study of blood T cell repertoires in COVID-19. The method was immunoSEQ multiplex PCR; TCRdb's version includes in-frame clones alone and lacks a portion of them. Of 250,000 to 350,000 clones listed, roughly 89% are singletons. The sequencing sample was made of peripheral blood. The receptors derive from a woman aged 40 to 50 who had recovered from COVID-19.

The chain is built from TRBV6-1 and TRBJ1-5; tentatively, D is TRBD1 (6 bases). Germline-derived CDR1 and CDR2 are MNHNS and SASEGT. The germline V and J ends were trimmed by 3 bases and 4 bases, with 16 bases remaining between them. The CDR3 is made up of 16 amino acids. The CDR3 region is CASSDRGRGENQPQHF. CDR3 sequence (DNA): TGTGCCAGCAGTGACAGGGGTAGAGGAGAAAATCAGCCCCAGCATTTT.

This clone has more than one count but fewer than ten. The chain couples TRBV29-1 to TRBJ2-1; tentative D call: TRBD2 (7 bases). Deletions cut 7 bases from V and 7 bases from J, with 14 bases between. The CDR3 runs to 12 residues. Per the germline V gene, CDR1 is SQVTM and CDR2 is ANQGSEA. In DNA, the CDR3 is TGCAGCGCCGAGGGAGGGGGGAATGAGCAGTTCTTC. Its protein is CSAEGGGNEQFF.

The chain combines TRBV11-1 with TRBJ2-7; 7 nucleotides agree with TRBD1. Per the germline V gene, CDR1 is SGHAT and CDR2 is FQDESV (reference sequence). The junction had 7 bases not matched to a gene; V was cut back by 1 base and J by 4 bases. The CDR3 spans 15 residues. The CDR3 loop reads CASSLGQGGWYEQYF. CDR3 DNA: TGTGCCAGCAGCTTAGGACAGGGTGGTTGGTACGAGCAGTACTTC.

The chain links TRBV10-3 to TRBJ1-6; D unclear. CDR1 ENHRY and CDR2 SYGVKD come from the germline V gene. The CDR3 totals 14 residues. Trimming pared 0 bases from V and 11 bases from J, leaving 11 bases between. The CDR3 region has the DNA TGTGCCATCAGTGAGTCGAATGGCGGGACACCCCTCCACTTT. Translating it yields CAISESNGGTPLHF.

The V gene is TRBV5-1, the J gene TRBJ2-1; D may be TRBD1 (6 bases). CDR1 and CDR2 from the germline V gene are SGHRS and YFSETQ. This CDR3 contains 14 residues. V lost 7 bases to trimming and J lost 8 bases, with 19 bases between them. The CDR3 DNA reads TGCGCCAGCCGAGTAGGACAGCCTACGGATGAGCAGTTCTTC. Translating gives CASRVGQPTDEQFF.

V gene TRBV11-2 combines with J gene TRBJ1-4; 10 bases agree with TRBD1. The CDR3 consists of 15 residues. Germline V gives CDR1 SGHAT, CDR2 FQNNGV. Trimming at V came to 6 bases and at J to 6 bases, leaving 7 bases not matched to a gene. In DNA form, the CDR3 reads TGTGCCAGCAGTTCCCCCGGGACAGGGGATGAAAAACTGTTTTTT. This encodes CASSSPGTGDEKLFF.

The chain combines TRBV5-6 with TRBJ2-1, with 11 bases aligning to TRBD2. This CDR3 is built from 17 residues. Germline V gives CDR1 SGHDT, CDR2 YYEEEE. The V gene end was trimmed by 4 bases and the J gene end by 0 bases; junction bases not matched to a gene: 6. The CDR3 loop is CASSPTGLAGSYNEQFF. The CDR3 bases are TGTGCCAGCAGCCCAACCGGACTAGCGGGCTCCTACAATGAGCAGTTCTTC. Supplemented by reference TRBV5-6 and TRBJ2-1, the full variable domain reads DAGVTQSPTHLIKTRGQQVTLRCSPKSGHDTVSWYQQALGQGPQFIFQYYEEEERQRGNFPDRFSGHQFPNYSSELNVNALLLGDSALYLCASSPTGLAGSYNEQFFGPGTRLTVL.

The V and J genes are TRBV7-6 and TRBJ2-1; 10 bases map to TRBD2. V was clipped by 5 bases and J by 0 bases; unmatched bases: 7. CDR1 SGHVS and CDR2 FNYEAQ come from the germline V gene. This CDR3 is built from 17 residues. DNA for the CDR3: TGTGCCAGCAGCCTTAGGACTAGCGGAGTCTCCTACAATGAGCAGTTCTTC. The encoded protein is CASSLRTSGVSYNEQFF.

The rearrangement uses TRBV19 and TRBJ1-4; D unclear. CDR1 is LNHDA, CDR2 SQIVND, per germline (reference sequence). The germline V and J ends were trimmed by 4 bases and 3 bases, with 12 bases remaining between them. The CDR3 is 15 residues long. The CDR3 nucleotides read TGTGCCAGTAGTAGGAGGACCTTCCCTAATGAAAAACTGTTTTTT. Translation: CASSRRTFPNEKLFF.

V usage is TRBV7-9 and J usage is TRBJ2-3; TRBD2 agrees at 9 bases. Germline trimming cut 5 bases from V and 6 bases from J; bases unmatched to any gene: 9. This CDR3 comprises 15 residues. Germline CDR1 reads SEHNR; CDR2 reads FQNEAQ (reference sequence). The chain's CDR3 is CASSQIAGVGDTQYF. CDR3 in DNA: TGTGCCAGCAGCCAAATAGCGGGAGTAGGGGATACGCAGTATTTT. Full variable domain (outside the CDR3, taken from reference TRBV7-9 and TRBJ2-3): DTGVSQNPRHKITKRGQNVTFRCDPISEHNRLYWYRQTLGQGPEFLTYFQNEAQLEKSRLLSDRFSAERPKGSFSTLEIQRTEQGDSAMYLCASSQIAGVGDTQYFGPGTRLTVL.

J is TRBJ2-1 and V is TRBV28, with 11 bases matching TRBD2. V shed 6 bases and J 2 bases; nucleotides not matched to a gene: 6. This CDR3 has 16 residues. The germline CDR1 and CDR2 sequences are MDHEN and SYDVKM. CDR3 sequence reads: CASRPTSGTPYNEQFF. The CDR3, as DNA: TGTGCCAGCAGACCGACTAGCGGGACTCCCTACAATGAGCAGTTCTTC.

The chain recombines TRBV30 with TRBJ2-7; 9 positions agree with TRBD2. Germline V lookup: CDR1 GTSNPN, CDR2 SVGIG (reference sequence). The V gene end was trimmed by 8 bases and the J gene end by 2 bases; junction bases not matched to a gene: 16. The CDR3 length is 16 residues. CDR3 sequence (DNA): TGTGCCCCGCGAGCGGGAGGAGGGATAGGGGCCTACGAGCAGTACTTC. This sequence encodes CAPRAGGGIGAYEQYF.

This chain joins TRBV19 and TRBJ2-1; D is perhaps TRBD1 (6 bases). The V gene's germline CDR1 is LNHDA and CDR2 SQIVND (reference sequence). CDR3 size: 15 residues. V lost 5 bases, J lost 5 bases, and 16 bases lay in between. DNA of the CDR3: TGTGCCAGTAGTGTAGGACAGACGACGAACAATGAGCAGTTCTTC. This encodes CASSVGQTTNNEQFF.

The chain employs TRBV5-4 and TRBJ2-7; the match to TRBD2 covers 14 bases. This CDR3 comprises 17 residues. V gave up 0 bases and J gave up 1 base; unmatched junction bases: 3. CDR1 is SGHNT, CDR2 YYREEE, per germline (reference sequence). This CDR3 is CASSLGGLAGASYEQYF. The CDR3 DNA reads as TGTGCCAGCAGCTTGGGGGGACTAGCGGGAGCTTCCTACGAGCAGTACTTC.

This chain connects TRBV5-1 to TRBJ2-1; 9 bases map to TRBD2. The J segment lost 8 bases and the V segment lost 6 bases, leaving 9 bases of the junction unmatched. The CDR3 is 14 amino acids. Germline loops: CDR1 SGHRS, CDR2 YFSETQ. For the CDR3, the DNA is TGCGCCAGCACTAGCGGGGATGGGACCCATGAGCAGTTCTTC. Translated: CASTSGDGTHEQFF.

The CDR3 DNA reads as TGTGCCACCCCAAGGGAGAGTTCACCCCTCCACTTT. Translating it yields CATPRESSPLHF. The chain employs TRBV27 and TRBJ1-6; D gene ambiguous. Trimming shortened V by 10 bases and J by 9 bases, and 13 bases separated the two germline ends. The CDR3 sequence is 12 residues long. Germline CDR1 is MNHEY and CDR2 is SMNVEV (reference sequence).

The chain employs TRBV12-5 and TRBJ2-5; 13 bases match TRBD2. The germline V gene has CDR1 LGHNT and CDR2 FRNRAP. The CDR3 is 19 amino acids. The trim removed 6 bases at V and 2 bases at J, leaving 15 bases unmatched. CDR3: CASGLGLAGVGDIQETQYF. The CDR3 coding sequence is TGTGCTAGTGGCCTTGGACTAGCGGGAGTTGGGGATATTCAAGAGACCCAGTACTTC.

This chain uses TRBV9 with TRBJ1-1; 10 nucleotides agree with TRBD1. The CDR3 length is 14 residues. Germline V gives CDR1 SGDLS, CDR2 YYNGEE. V dropped 0 bases and J dropped 4; count of bases not matched to a gene: 0. The CDR3 sequence: CASSVGDRGTEAFF. The CDR3 DNA reads as TGTGCCAGCAGCGTAGGGGACAGGGGCACTGAAGCTTTCTTT.

The rearrangement joins TRBV28 to TRBJ1-4, with a possible D match to TRBD1 (6 bases). The germline gives CDR1 MDHEN, CDR2 SYDVKM. This CDR3 is 15 amino acids long. Trimming took off 5 bases at V and 0 bases at J, with 10 bases between the two ends. CDR3 nucleotide sequence: TGTGCCAGCAGTGGAGGACAGACAACTAATGAAAAACTGTTTTTT. This codes for CASSGGQTTNEKLFF.

This clone came up once. This sequence joins TRBV21-1 and TRBJ1-2. TRBV21-1 is designated a pseudogene. The CDR3 runs 14 residues. The CDR3 DNA sequence: TGTGCCAGCGTAATAAAGTCTACTAACTATGGCTACACCTTC. Translating it yields CASVIKSTNYGYTF.

The chain couples TRBV3-1 (or the pseudogene TRBV3-2) to TRBJ1-5; 7 bases align to TRBD1. Losses at the gene ends were 0 bases for V and 6 bases for J; bases not matched to a gene: 8. The CDR3 contains 16 residues. CDR1 is LGHDT and CDR2 is YNNKEL in the germline V gene (reference sequence). The CDR3 region is CASSQDATGSGQPQHF. As DNA, the CDR3 is TGTGCCAGCAGCCAAGACGCGACAGGGTCGGGTCAGCCCCAGCATTTT.